The rows below give T cell receptor beta chains drawn from one sample of a study of OX40 agonist ivuxolimab in advanced cancers. Profiled with immunoSEQ multiplex PCR; TCRdb holds only in-frame clones, not every one. This sample has under 75,000 clones, with around 88% found just once. The input for sequencing was CD4+ or CD8+ T cells sorted from blood, taken in a trial of the OX40 agonist ivuxolimab. These receptor sequences come from an adult with an advanced solid tumor such as melanoma, head and neck, liver or kidney cancer. Both conserved end residues are part of each CDR3. The order of the fields is J gene, V gene, D gene, clone size, CDR3 DNA, CDR3 protein. D genes are given only for firm matches. Size is stated for part of the rows, as once, few or many counts, or as a class when the clone is expanded.

j_gene: TRBJ2-1; v_gene: TRBV14; d_gene: TRBD2; abundance: NA; CDR3nt: TGTGCCAGCAGCCAAGCGGGAGGGCACAATGAGCAGTTCTTC; CDR3aa: CASSQAGGHNEQFF
j_gene: TRBJ2-3; v_gene: TRBV5-8; d_gene: NA; abundance: NA; CDR3nt: TGTGCCAGCAGCCCTTGGACTGGCCTAAGGGCAGATACGCAGTATTTT; CDR3aa: CASSPWTGLRADTQYF
j_gene: TRBJ2-1; v_gene: TRBV6-5; d_gene: TRBD1; abundance: NA; CDR3nt: TGTGCCAGCACCCCCTTGACAGGGTCCTACAATGAGCAGTTCTTC; CDR3aa: CASTPLTGSYNEQFF
j_gene: TRBJ2-1; v_gene: TRBV7-3; d_gene: TRBD2; abundance: few; CDR3nt: TGTGCCAGCAGCCCTTCCCCGGACGGGGGGAATGAGCAGTTCTTC; CDR3aa: CASSPSPDGGNEQFF
j_gene: TRBJ1-2; v_gene: TRBV19; d_gene: NA; abundance: NA; CDR3nt: TGTGCCAGTAGTATAGATTCAGGGTCTGGCTACACCTTC; CDR3aa: CASSIDSGSGYTF
j_gene: TRBJ2-1; v_gene: TRBV28; d_gene: TRBD2; abundance: NA; CDR3nt: TGTGCCAGCAGTTTATGGGGGACTAGCGGGAACGGACAGTTCTTC; CDR3aa: CASSLWGTSGNGQFF
j_gene: TRBJ2-1; v_gene: TRBV19; d_gene: TRBD2; abundance: NA; CDR3nt: TGTGCCAGTAGTATTCGGGTGGAGCTAGCGGGAGTTGGTAATGAGCAGTTCTTC; CDR3aa: CASSIRVELAGVGNEQFF
j_gene: TRBJ2-3; v_gene: TRBV4-1; d_gene: TRBD2; abundance: NA; CDR3nt: TGCGCCAGCAGCCAACAAGCGGGAGGAGTAGATACGCAGTATTTT; CDR3aa: CASSQQAGGVDTQYF
j_gene: TRBJ2-7; v_gene: TRBV4-1; d_gene: NA; abundance: NA; CDR3nt: TGCGCCAGCAGCCAAGTCAGACAGAACTACGAGCAGTACTTC; CDR3aa: CASSQVRQNYEQYF
j_gene: TRBJ1-6; v_gene: TRBV30; d_gene: TRBD1; abundance: NA; CDR3nt: TGTGCCTGGAGTGAGGGACAGGGTAATTCACCCCTCCACTTT; CDR3aa: CAWSEGQGNSPLHF
j_gene: TRBJ2-4; v_gene: TRBV29-1; d_gene: TRBD1; abundance: once; CDR3nt: TGCAGCGTTGCACAGGGGGCAGCCAAAAACATTCAGTACTTC; CDR3aa: CSVAQGAAKNIQYF
j_gene: TRBJ2-7; v_gene: TRBV2; d_gene: TRBD2; abundance: NA; CDR3nt: TGTGCCAGCAGTGTTCGGTGGGCGGGGGACTACGAGCAGTACTTC; CDR3aa: CASSVRWAGDYEQYF
j_gene: TRBJ1-3; v_gene: TRBV2; d_gene: NA; abundance: NA; CDR3nt: TGTGCCAGCAGTGAGGGAGGATATGCTGGAAACACCATATATTTT; CDR3aa: CASSEGGYAGNTIYF
j_gene: TRBJ2-1; v_gene: TRBV10-3; d_gene: NA; abundance: NA; CDR3nt: TGTGCCATCGGGGGACTGAACAATGAGCAGTTCTTC; CDR3aa: CAIGGLNNEQFF
j_gene: TRBJ2-3; v_gene: TRBV11-3; d_gene: NA; abundance: NA; CDR3nt: TGTGCCAGCAGCCCCACTATTCCCACCGGACAGTATTTT; CDR3aa: CASSPTIPTGQYF
j_gene: TRBJ2-7; v_gene: TRBV6-1; d_gene: TRBD2; abundance: NA; CDR3nt: TGTGCCAGCAGCAGGACTAGCGGGGACCCCTACGAGCAGTACTTC; CDR3aa: CASSRTSGDPYEQYF
j_gene: TRBJ2-3; v_gene: TRBV2; d_gene: TRBD2; abundance: NA; CDR3nt: TGTGCCAGCAGAGATGGGACTAGCGGCATAGTATTCACAGATACGCAGTATTTT; CDR3aa: CASRDGTSGIVFTDTQYF
j_gene: TRBJ1-2; v_gene: TRBV7-9; d_gene: NA; abundance: NA; CDR3nt: TGTGCCAGCAGCTCCCAGGACTTCTATTACGGAGGCTACACCTTC; CDR3aa: CASSSQDFYYGGYTF
j_gene: TRBJ2-2; v_gene: TRBV28; d_gene: NA; abundance: NA; CDR3nt: TGTGCCAGCAGGGGGTGGAACACCGGGGAGCTGTTTTTT; CDR3aa: CASRGWNTGELFF
j_gene: TRBJ2-3; v_gene: TRBV10-3; d_gene: NA; abundance: NA; CDR3nt: TGTGCCGCCCTGGGGGGGGCCGCAGATACGCAGTATTTT; CDR3aa: CAALGGAADTQYF